Below are 28 T cell receptor beta chains sequenced from a single sample in a study of blood T cell repertoires in COVID-19. Clones were read by immunoSEQ multiplex PCR, and TCRdb kept only the in-frame ones, dropping some. The data show 150,000 to 200,000 clones, 80% to 90% seen once. The sequenced sample was peripheral blood. Receptors were obtained from a woman in her sixties or seventies with COVID-19, enrolled during active disease.

V usage is TRBV11-3 and J usage is TRBJ1-3; possible D gene TRBD1, 5 bases. The CDR3 loop spans 19 amino acids. The germline gives CDR1 SGHNT, CDR2 YENEEA. Trimming shortened V by 0 bases and J by 0 bases, and 18 bases separated the two germline ends. The CDR3 is CASSLDRASGHYSGNTIYF. In DNA, the CDR3 is TGTGCCAGCAGCTTAGATAGGGCTTCAGGGCATTACTCTGGAAACACCATATATTTT. The variable domain in full, completed from reference TRBV11-3 and TRBJ1-3, reads EAGVVQSPRYKIIEKKQPVAFWCNPISGHNTLYWYLQNLGQGPELLIRYENEEAVDDSQLPKDRFSAERLKGVDSTLKIQPAELGDSAVYLCASSLDRASGHYSGNTIYFGEGSWLTVV.

The V gene is TRBV27, the J gene TRBJ2-7, with TRBD1 identical over 9 bases. The CDR3 sequence is 15 residues long. J gave up 3 bases and V 5 bases, and 8 bases lay outside the gene matches. The germline V gene has CDR1 MNHEY and CDR2 SMNVEV (reference sequence). The CDR3 DNA reads TGTGCCAGCAGTCTTACCGGGACAGGGAACTACGAGCAGTACTTC. The encoded protein is CASSLTGTGNYEQYF.

The chain is built from TRBV27 and TRBJ2-5; 7 bases align to TRBD1. The CDR3 has 15 amino acids. The junction had 8 bases not matched to a gene; V was cut back by 7 bases and J by 0 bases. CDR1 MNHEY and CDR2 SMNVEV come from the germline V gene (reference sequence). This CDR3 reads CASTHSTGNQETQYF. CDR3 sequence (DNA): TGTGCCAGCACCCACTCGACAGGGAACCAAGAGACCCAGTACTTC.

The chain combines TRBV24-1 with TRBJ2-3; TRBD2 matches 8 bases. Germline V lookup: CDR1 KGHDR, CDR2 SFDVKD. The V segment lost 5 bases and the J segment 2 bases; nucleotides outside the gene matches: 8. CDR3 length: 16 amino acids. The CDR3 DNA reads as TGTGCCACCAGTGGTTCGCTAGCGGGTCACACAGATACGCAGTATTTT. Translated: CATSGSLAGHTDTQYF.

This chain links TRBV4-1 with TRBJ2-7, with 8 bases matching TRBD2. This CDR3 is 18 amino acids long. Germline V gene sequence: CDR1 MGHRA, CDR2 YSYEKL. V was pared by 2 bases and J by 4 bases, with 16 bases of the junction left unmatched. This CDR3 is CASSQQPQLAVRGYEQYF. The CDR3 DNA reads TGCGCCAGCAGCCAACAACCCCAACTAGCGGTCAGAGGATACGAGCAGTACTTC.

J is TRBJ1-5 and V is TRBV3-1 (or the pseudogene TRBV3-2); the D gene is possibly TRBD1 (5 bases). V gave up 3 bases and J gave up 5 bases, with 11 bases separating them. CDR1 and CDR2 (germline): LGHDT, YNNKEL (reference sequence). CDR3 size: 14 residues. CDR3 region: CASSHGQGDQPQHF. CDR3 bases: TGTGCCAGCAGCCACGGCCAAGGGGATCAGCCCCAGCATTTT.

J is TRBJ2-2 and V is TRBV7-2; the match to TRBD2 covers 7 bases. Germline CDR1 is SGHTA and CDR2 is FQGNSA. Losses at the gene ends were 5 bases for V and 6 bases for J; bases not matched to a gene: 9. The CDR3 is made up of 15 amino acids. CDR3 protein: CASSQVGGDAGELFF. The CDR3 nucleotides read TGTGCCAGCAGCCAGGTGGGAGGGGACGCCGGGGAGCTGTTTTTT.

The chain is built from TRBV7-9 and TRBJ1-5; tentative D call: TRBD1 (5 bases). This CDR3 region has 16 residues. Germline assignment: CDR1 SEHNR and CDR2 FQNEAQ (reference sequence). Trimming took off 1 base at V and 5 bases at J, with 15 bases between the two ends. CDR3 DNA sequence: TGTGCCAGCAGCTTAGAGGGCAGGGCTTCAGATCAGCCCCAGCATTTT. Amino acids: CASSLEGRASDQPQHF.

This sequence joins TRBV6-6 and TRBJ2-3; D might be TRBD1 (6 bases). The length of the CDR3 is 15 residues. Trimming left V 0 bases short and J 2 bases short, with 9 bases between. Germline V lookup: CDR1 MNHNY, CDR2 SVGAGI (reference sequence). The CDR3 DNA follows: TGTGCCAGCAGTTACTCTTGGGACATCACAGATACGCAGTATTTT. Translating gives CASSYSWDITDTQYF.

The rearrangement uses TRBV7-9 and TRBJ2-7; 8 bases agree with TRBD1. The CDR3 runs 15 residues. V was pared by 5 bases and J by 0 bases, with 6 bases of the junction left unmatched. Germline V gives CDR1 SEHNR, CDR2 FQNEAQ (reference sequence). CDR3 coding DNA: TGTGCCAGCAGCCCCGGACAGGGATTCTCCTACGAGCAGTACTTC. It encodes CASSPGQGFSYEQYF.

In this sample, this clone turned up once. The rearrangement joins TRBV6-5 to TRBJ1-1; no reliable D call. V was trimmed by 2 bases and J by 4 bases, leaving 8 bases between them. The CDR3 sequence is 13 residues long. Germline CDR1 reads MNHEY; CDR2 reads SVGAGI. CDR3 loop: CASSYGEGTEAFF. The CDR3 coding sequence is TGTGCCAGCAGTTACGGCGAGGGCACTGAAGCTTTCTTT.

This chain connects TRBV9 to TRBJ2-7; D is undetermined. This CDR3 region has 15 residues. With 4 bases removed from V and 1 base from J, the gap between germline ends came to 15 bases. CDR1 is SGDLS and CDR2 is YYNGEE in the germline V gene. The CDR3 spells CASSFKGAGSYEQYF. The CDR3 DNA is TGTGCCAGCAGCTTCAAAGGCGCCGGGTCCTACGAGCAGTACTTC. The full variable domain, its missing parts supplied by reference TRBV9 and TRBJ2-7, is DSGVTQTPKHLITATGQRVTLRCSPRSGDLSVYWYQQSLDQGLQFLIQYYNGEERAKGNILERFSAQQFPDLHSELNLSSLELGDSALYFCASSFKGAGSYEQYFGPGTRLTVT.

The rearrangement uses TRBV6-5 and TRBJ2-7, with D unresolved. V shed 5 bases and J shed 4 bases, with 6 bases lying between them. Germline values: CDR1 MNHEY, CDR2 SVGAGI. This CDR3 has 11 amino acids. The CDR3 is CASSHQYEQYF. As DNA, the CDR3 is TGTGCCAGCAGTCACCAGTACGAGCAGTACTTC.

CDR3 loop: CASRPFGRLISGNTIYF. The CDR3 bases are TGTGCCAGCAGACCCTTCGGTCGTCTGATCTCTGGAAACACCATATATTTT. J is TRBJ1-3 and V is TRBV28; D not resolved. The CDR3 runs to 17 residues. Trimming removed 6 bases at V and 0 bases at J, with 18 bases between. Germline V CDR1 and CDR2: MDHEN, SYDVKM.

The chain links TRBV7-6 to TRBJ1-3, with TRBD1 matching over 10 bases. This CDR3 has 15 residues. The germline V gene has CDR1 SGHVS and CDR2 FNYEAQ. V shed 5 bases and J 3 bases; nucleotides not matched to a gene: 4. CDR3 sequence (DNA): TGTGCCAGCAGCCAGGGACAGGGGAGTGGAAACACCATATATTTT. Residues: CASSQGQGSGNTIYF.

This clone occurred once. The CDR3, as DNA: TGTGCCAGCAGCTTAAGGGTGACAGGGGGCTCCTACGAGCAGTACTTC. Protein sequence: CASSLRVTGGSYEQYF. This sequence joins TRBV7-8 and TRBJ2-7; TRBD1 aligns across 9 bases. This CDR3 spans 16 amino acids. J was trimmed by 0 bases and V by 2 bases; bases with no gene match: 5. Germline CDR1 is SGHVS and CDR2 is FQNEAQ. Looking up the rest from reference TRBV7-8 and TRBJ2-7 gives the full variable domain: GAGVSQSPRYKVAKRGQDVALRCDPISGHVSLFWYQQALGQGPEFLTYFQNEAQLDKSGLPSDRFFAERPEGSVSTLKIQRTQQEDSAVYLCASSLRVTGGSYEQYFGPGTRLTVT.

The chain combines TRBV4-2 with TRBJ2-1, with TRBD2 matching 8 bases. V dropped 3 bases and J dropped 6; count of bases not matched to a gene: 10. Germline loops: CDR1 LGHNA, CDR2 YNFKEQ. The CDR3 totals 16 residues. The DNA for the CDR3 is TGTGCCAGCAGCCAGCCCCCCGGGACTAGTCTCAATGAGCAGTTCTTC. Protein sequence: CASSQPPGTSLNEQFF.

The chain recombines TRBV9 with TRBJ2-1, with a tentative D call TRBD2 (6 bases). Trimming shortened V by 2 bases and J by 3 bases, and 12 bases separated the two germline ends. This CDR3 has 15 amino acids. CDR1 and CDR2 (germline): SGDLS, YYNGEE. The CDR3 loop reads CASSVGGNIYNEQFF. The CDR3, as DNA: TGTGCCAGCAGCGTTGGCGGGAATATCTACAATGAGCAGTTCTTC.

This chain joins TRBV7-9 and TRBJ2-2; 9 bases align to TRBD1. Trimming at V came to 5 bases and at J to 4 bases, leaving 11 bases not matched to a gene. This CDR3 has 17 residues. CDR1 and CDR2 (germline): SEHNR, FQNEAQ (reference sequence). CDR3 amino acids: CASSVNAGTGLTGELFF. In DNA form, the CDR3 reads TGTGCCAGCAGCGTCAACGCCGGGACAGGGCTCACCGGGGAGCTGTTTTTT.

The chain links TRBV18 to TRBJ1-5; no firm D call. Looked up from germline, CDR1 is KGHSH and CDR2 is LQKENI. The germline V and J ends were trimmed by 1 base and 4 bases, with 5 bases remaining between them. This CDR3 contains 13 residues. The CDR3 sequence: CASSPRQNQPQHF. DNA of the CDR3: TGTGCCAGCTCACCACGTCAGAATCAGCCCCAGCATTTT.

The chain recombines TRBV5-1 with TRBJ1-1; 9 positions agree with TRBD1. J was trimmed by 5 bases and V by 3 bases; bases with no gene match: 14. Germline V CDR1 and CDR2: SGHRS, YFSETQ. The CDR3 contains 17 residues. In DNA, the CDR3 is TGCGCCAGCAGCTCCCAGGGGGACAGGGTTCTATCGACTGAAGCTTTCTTT. This encodes CASSSQGDRVLSTEAFF.

The chain has TRBV27 and TRBJ2-7, with D unclear. Per germline, CDR1 MNHEY and CDR2 SMNVEV (reference sequence). The CDR3 is 15 amino acids. The ends were cut back, 0 bases at V and 0 bases at J, with 9 bases in the middle. As DNA, the CDR3 is TGTGCCAGCAGTTTATCTCTCCTATTCTCCTACGAGCAGTACTTC. This sequence encodes CASSLSLLFSYEQYF.

The table lists this clone with a count of one. The J gene is TRBJ1-6, the V gene TRBV28, with D perhaps TRBD1 (5 bases). The CDR3 consists of 12 residues. V was pared by 8 bases and J by 8 bases, with 10 bases between. Germline CDR1 and CDR2: MDHEN and SYDVKM. The CDR3 loop is CASDRLDSPLHF. The CDR3 nucleotides read TGTGCCAGCGACAGACTGGATTCACCCCTCCACTTT.

This chain links TRBV11-3 with TRBJ1-6; D unresolved. V was shortened by 5 bases and J by 0 bases, with 5 bases between the two germline ends. CDR3 length: 14 residues. Germline CDR1 SGHNT, CDR2 YENEEA. The CDR3: CASSVSSYNSPLHF. The CDR3 nucleotides read TGTGCCAGCAGCGTCAGCTCCTATAATTCACCCCTCCACTTT.

CDR3 loop: CASSLDGGRTDTQYF. Here the CDR3 DNA reads TGTGCCAGCAGCCTAGATGGAGGGCGGACAGATACGCAGTATTTT. The chain couples TRBV7-3 to TRBJ2-3; a possible D gene is TRBD2 (6 bases). The CDR3 has 15 amino acids. Germline CDR1 reads SGHTA; CDR2 reads FQGTGA. V lost 5 bases, J lost 3 bases, and 15 bases lay in between.

The genes are TRBV12-3 or TRBV12-4 and TRBJ2-7, with D perhaps matching TRBD1 (6 bases). Trimming pared 10 bases from V and 0 bases from J, leaving 13 bases between. The CDR3 runs to 13 residues. The CDR3: CAILLTGSYEQYF. The CDR3 bases are TGTGCCATCCTATTGACAGGCTCCTACGAGCAGTACTTC.

The chain combines TRBV11-1 with TRBJ2-2; no firm D call. Between the trimmed V and J ends, which lost 1 base and 1 base, there was a span of 4 bases. Germline CDR1 reads SGHAT; CDR2 reads FQDESV (reference sequence). This CDR3 spans 14 amino acids. CDR3 in amino acids: CASSLGRNTGELFF. The CDR3 DNA is TGTGCCAGCAGCTTAGGTCGGAACACCGGGGAGCTGTTTTTT.

The rearrangement links TRBV11-1 to TRBJ2-6; D is possibly TRBD2 (6 bases). Trimming removed 2 bases at V and 4 bases at J, with 12 bases between. The germline V gene has CDR1 SGHAT and CDR2 FQDESV (reference sequence). The CDR3 has 16 residues. CDR3 sequence (DNA): TGTGCCAGCAGCTTATCGCGGGACTCCGGGGCCAACGTCCTGACTTTC. It encodes CASSLSRDSGANVLTF. Combining the CDR3 with reference TRBV11-1 and TRBJ2-6 gives the whole variable domain EAEVAQSPRYKITEKSQAVAFWCDPISGHATLYWYRQILGQGPELLVQFQDESVVDDSQLPKDRFSAERLKGVDSTLKIQPAELGDSAMYLCASSLSRDSGANVLTFGAGSRLTVL.